The T cell receptor beta chain described here comes from a study of OX40 agonist ivuxolimab in advanced cancers. Study summary: Eligibility admitted prior anti-PD-1, anti-PD-L1 or anti-CTLA-4 therapy; around 38% had some. The study, taken as a whole, reports: Expanded peripheral T cell antigen specificity was not determined. Relative to CD4+ cells, CD8+ T cells on average had more expanded clones.

In regard to this clone: Its specificity is not known.

V lost 5 bases and J 3 bases, leaving 13 bases between the germline ends. CDR1 MNHEY and CDR2 SMNVEV come from the germline V gene (reference sequence). This CDR3 is built from 14 residues. TCRdb keeps only in-frame clones here, not all; method: immunoSEQ multiplex PCR. The sample records about 72,000 clones, around 83% being singletons. This TCR derives from an adult with an advanced solid tumor such as melanoma, head and neck, liver or kidney cancer. The chain joins TRBV27 to TRBJ2-5; tentatively, D is TRBD1 or TRBD2 (5 bases each). The sequenced sample was CD4+ or CD8+ T cells sorted from blood, obtained in a trial of the OX40 agonist ivuxolimab. The CDR3 is CASSPGSTKETQYF. Written as DNA, the CDR3 is TGTGCCAGCAGTCCAGGGAGTACTAAAGAGACCCAGTACTTC.